One sample yielded the 22 T cell receptor beta chains listed below, sequenced in a study of T cell responses to AZD1222 COVID-19 vaccine. Some clones are missing from TCRdb's copy, which holds only in-frame ones; the method was immunoSEQ multiplex PCR. Of approximately 220,000 clones listed, 93% are singletons. The sequencing here drew on peripheral blood, taken on day 0 of MenACWY control vaccination. These receptor sequences come from an adult in good health.

J is TRBJ1-1 and V is TRBV19; D gene ambiguous. The V gene's germline CDR1 is LNHDA and CDR2 SQIVND (reference sequence). The CDR3 is made up of 14 amino acids. V lost 1 base, J lost 4 bases, and 10 bases lay in between. DNA of the CDR3: TGTGCCAGTAGTATAGGAAGGGAGAGCACTGAAGCTTTCTTT. Translated, it gives CASSIGRESTEAFF.

The chain is built from TRBV4-2 and TRBJ2-7; D assignment may be TRBD1 or TRBD2 (5 bases each). CDR3 size: 16 residues. The V gene lost 2 bases and the J gene lost 2 bases, with 16 bases spanning the gap. CDR1 is LGHNA, CDR2 YNFKEQ, per germline. CDR3 nucleotides: TGTGCCAGCAGCCAACACTTAACCGGGACCGCCTACGAGCAGTACTTC. This gives the protein CASSQHLTGTAYEQYF.

This clone was recorded a few times. This rearrangement joins TRBV5-1 to TRBJ1-1; no clear D. CDR3 length equals 15 residues. Trimming stripped 4 bases from V and 0 bases from J, with 13 bases between. Germline-derived CDR1 and CDR2 are SGHRS and YFSETQ. The CDR3 DNA follows: TGCGCCAGCAGCGGATCTGCGGGCGTGAACACTGAAGCTTTCTTT. It is translated as CASSGSAGVNTEAFF.

V gene TRBV12-3 or TRBV12-4 combines with J gene TRBJ1-2, with a possible D match to TRBD1 (5 bases). The CDR3 covers 13 residues. V dropped 8 bases and J dropped 4 bases, with 14 bases sitting between them. The CDR3 loop is CASRGTGTYGYTF. The CDR3, as DNA: TGTGCCAGCCGGGGGACGGGGACCTATGGCTACACCTTC.

This chain uses TRBV7-2 with TRBJ1-1, with D uncertain. The germline CDR1 and CDR2 sequences are SGHTA and FQGNSA. V was trimmed by 5 bases and J by 0 bases, leaving 13 bases between them. The CDR3 length is 15 residues. The CDR3 region is CASSPPPGLNTEAFF. CDR3 nucleotide sequence: TGTGCCAGCAGCCCCCCACCGGGGTTGAACACTGAAGCTTTCTTT.

The chain has TRBV28 and TRBJ1-3; maybe TRBD1 (6 bases). The V end was cut by 8 bases, the J end by 4 bases, with 27 bases between. Germline lookup yields CDR1 MDHEN and CDR2 SYDVKM. CDR3 length: 18 amino acids. In DNA form, the CDR3 reads TGTGCCAGCGTTAGCCGTTTCGGGGGCGCCATACAAGGAAACACCATATATTTT. It is translated as CASVSRFGGAIQGNTIYF.

This rearrangement joins TRBV5-5 to TRBJ1-3, with D unclear. The ends were cut back, 4 bases at V and 0 bases at J, with 14 bases in the middle. The CDR3 runs to 16 residues. Germline V gene data show CDR1 as SGHKS and CDR2 as YYEKEE (reference sequence). CDR3 DNA: TGTGCCAGCAGCAACGGCGGGAGTGTCTCTGGAAACACCATATATTTT. Its protein product is CASSNGGSVSGNTIYF.

The chain links TRBV5-8 to TRBJ1-3, with 7 bases identical to TRBD1. This CDR3 is 14 amino acids long. Germline trimming cut 4 bases from V and 3 bases from J; bases unmatched to any gene: 4. CDR1 and CDR2 from the germline V gene are SGHTS and YDEGEE. CDR3 sequence: CASSAGTVGNTIYF. For the CDR3, the DNA is TGTGCCAGCAGCGCGGGGACAGTTGGAAACACCATATATTTT.

The chain employs TRBV28 and TRBJ1-3, with no clear D. Germline CDR1 reads MDHEN; CDR2 reads SYDVKM. The CDR3 length is 15 residues. V was trimmed by 7 bases and J by 0 bases, leaving 13 bases between them. The CDR3 protein is CASTPTPDSGNTIYF. In DNA, the CDR3 is TGTGCCAGCACTCCGACTCCTGACTCTGGAAACACCATATATTTT.

This chain uses TRBV6-5 with TRBJ1-4; D is undetermined. V lost 0 bases to trimming and J lost 10 bases, with 6 bases between them. This CDR3 contains 12 residues. Looked up from germline, CDR1 is MNHEY and CDR2 is SVGAGI. The CDR3 here is CASSYSGVKLFF. The CDR3 coding sequence is TGTGCCAGCAGTTACTCTGGTGTAAAACTGTTTTTT.

The chain is built from TRBV3-1 (or the pseudogene TRBV3-2) and TRBJ1-2; 8 positions match TRBD1. The CDR3 sequence is 16 residues long. J gave up 1 base and V 7 bases, and 11 bases lay outside the gene matches. CDR1 is LGHDT and CDR2 is YNNKEL in the germline V gene (reference sequence). CDR3 residues: CASTSEGQVLNYGYTF. CDR3 DNA: TGTGCCAGCACCTCAGAGGGACAGGTCCTTAACTATGGCTACACCTTC.

The chain is built from TRBV6-6 and TRBJ1-1; D is ambiguous. The V end lost 2 bases, the J end lost 4 bases, and 11 bases lay between the germline ends. The CDR3 covers 14 residues. Germline CDR1 MNHNY, CDR2 SVGAGI (reference sequence). Here the CDR3 DNA reads TGTGCCAGCAGTTACGATGGGCAGAGCACTGAAGCTTTCTTT. It yields the protein CASSYDGQSTEAFF.

For this clone: Other nucleotide sequences in the sample specify the same CDR3. The chain joins TRBV11-2 to TRBJ1-1; TRBD1 is a possible D gene (5 bases). Per germline, CDR1 SGHAT and CDR2 FQNNGV. The CDR3 totals 13 residues. V was clipped by 2 bases and J by 2 bases, with 6 bases between them. The CDR3 sequence is CASSLQGNTEAFF. The CDR3 region has the DNA TGTGCCAGCAGCTTACAGGGAAACACTGAAGCTTTCTTT.

V usage is TRBV3-1 (or the pseudogene TRBV3-2) and J usage is TRBJ2-1; 8 bases fit TRBD2. The CDR3 sequence is 16 residues long. The J segment lost 2 bases and the V segment lost 0 bases, leaving 3 bases of the junction unmatched. Germline CDR1 is LGHDT and CDR2 is YNNKEL (reference sequence). The CDR3 coding sequence is TGTGCCAGCAGCCAAGAGGGGACTAGGGCCTACAATGAGCAGTTCTTC. It yields the protein CASSQEGTRAYNEQFF.

The V and J genes are TRBV5-1 and TRBJ2-5; 10 nucleotides align to TRBD1. V shed 2 bases, J shed 2 bases, and the junction held 6 bases outside the gene matches. This CDR3 is 16 amino acids long. CDR1 SGHRS and CDR2 YFSETQ come from the germline V gene. CDR3 bases: TGCGCCAGCAGCTTTAGGGACAGGGGAACTCAAGAGACCCAGTACTTC. Its translation: CASSFRDRGTQETQYF. The complete variable domain, with remaining parts taken from reference TRBV5-1 and TRBJ2-5, reads KAGVTQTPRYLIKTRGQQVTLSCSPISGHRSVSWYQQTPGQGLQFLFEYFSETQRNKGNFPGRFSGRQFSNSRSEMNVSTLELGDSALYLCASSFRDRGTQETQYFGPGTRLLVL.

The gene calls are TRBV25-1 and TRBJ1-1, with TRBD1 matching over 9 bases. Germline CDR1 is MGHDK and CDR2 is SYGVNS. V lost 4 bases, J lost 5 bases, and 11 bases stayed unmatched. The CDR3 contains 16 residues. The CDR3 region is CASSAQIGQGITEAFF. DNA for the CDR3: TGTGCCAGCAGTGCCCAAATCGGACAGGGGATAACTGAAGCTTTCTTT.

The V call is TRBV3-1 (or the pseudogene TRBV3-2), the J call TRBJ2-5, with 8 bases that match TRBD2. The V and J ends lost 2 bases and 8 bases, in that order; junction bases with no gene match: 4. The CDR3 consists of 13 residues. Germline-derived CDR1 and CDR2 are LGHDT and YNNKEL (reference sequence). CDR3 residues: CASSQTRGGTQYF. DNA for the CDR3: TGTGCCAGCAGCCAAACCCGGGGGGGAACCCAGTACTTC.

This chain links TRBV12-3 or TRBV12-4 with TRBJ1-2, with a possible D match to TRBD1 (5 bases). The CDR3 spans 13 residues. Trimming shortened V by 6 bases and J by 7 bases, and 15 bases separated the two germline ends. The CDR3, as DNA: TGTGCCAGCAGATACCGGGACGTAAGTGGCTACACCTTC. Its protein product is CASRYRDVSGYTF.

The chain joins TRBV5-5 to TRBJ1-5; the D is unclear. This CDR3 region has 15 residues. Trimming cost V 0 bases and J 7 bases, with 14 bases left between them. Germline CDR1 SGHKS, CDR2 YYEKEE (reference sequence). CDR3 in amino acids: CASSLADTLGQPQHF. CDR3 sequence (DNA): TGTGCCAGCAGCTTGGCCGACACTTTAGGCCAGCCCCAGCATTTT.

This clone was detected once. The rearrangement uses TRBV7-9 and TRBJ1-1; 7 bases line up with TRBD1. V trimming: 6 bases; J trimming: 2 bases; junction bases outside the gene matches: 6. The CDR3 consists of 14 residues. Germline V gene data show CDR1 as SEHNR and CDR2 as FQNEAQ (reference sequence). The CDR3 is CASRGDRANTEAFF. The CDR3 region has the DNA TGTGCCAGCAGAGGAGACAGGGCTAACACTGAAGCTTTCTTT.

The chain carries TRBV13 and TRBJ2-1; TRBD1 matches at 10 bases. Trimming at V came to 3 bases and at J to 6 bases, leaving 2 bases not matched to a gene. CDR1 and CDR2 (germline): PRHDT, FYEKMQ (reference sequence). There are 14 residues in the CDR3. The CDR3 region has the DNA TGTGCCAGCAGCTTCCGGACAGGGGGCAATGAGCAGTTCTTC. Its protein product is CASSFRTGGNEQFF.

The chain recombines TRBV19 with TRBJ1-3; D unresolved. This CDR3 has 16 residues. Trimming took off 6 bases at V and 0 bases at J, with 15 bases between the two ends. Looked up from germline, CDR1 is LNHDA and CDR2 is SQIVND (reference sequence). The CDR3 spells CASSRMGVYSGNTIYF. CDR3 sequence (DNA): TGTGCCAGTAGCAGAATGGGAGTCTACTCTGGAAACACCATATATTTT.